This T cell receptor (beta chain) was found in a study of shared clonotypes between healthy human individuals. General study findings and limits: Estimated clonotype richness was generally higher in naive than memory subsets.

Several immunoSEQ plates held equal portions of the genomic DNA taken from each subset. Clones were read by immunoSEQ multiplex PCR, and TCRdb kept only the in-frame ones, dropping some. This sample has about 2.3 million clones, with around 93% found just once. Germline V CDR1 and CDR2: SGHRS, YFSETQ. V was pared by 4 bases and J by 0 bases, with 19 bases between. The CDR3 is made up of 17 amino acids. Notes on this clone: Its specificity is not known.

The TCR originated in a man between 18 and 29 years old in good health. Some clones in this sample may be carry-over from other donors' samples. Material for sequencing was naive CD4+ T cells from PBMCs. Subset noted: CD45RA+ positively selected. The chain combines TRBV5-1 with TRBJ2-5, with no clear D. CDR3 nucleotides: TGCGCCAGCAGCCACGGACGGGCGGTGGAGTACCAAGAGACCCAGTACTTC. Translated: CASSHGRAVEYQETQYF.